This T cell receptor beta chain came from a study of T-cell memory formation after mild COVID-19. The study, taken as a whole, reports: Among contracting clones, CD4+ were mainly CM/EM and CD8+ enriched in EMRA.

TCRdb re-derived calls from the 5' RACE reads in MiXCR, one entry per CDR3 protein. The sample holds some 120,000 distinct CDR3 sequences, approximately 16% seen once. Notes on this clonotype: Its antigen is currently unknown.

V gave up 6 bases and J gave up 3 bases, with 14 bases separating them. The CDR3 is 14 amino acids. Germline V lookup: CDR1 MNHEY, CDR2 SMNVEV (reference sequence). The sequenced material came from PBMCs or a T cell subset sorted from them (not recorded which). This sequence was found in an adult woman who had mild COVID-19 (a few samples of this study predate the infection). Cell type and time point are not known. The rearrangement links TRBV27 to TRBJ2-5; D perhaps matches TRBD1 (6 bases). The CDR3 DNA reads as TGTGCCAGCAGCCCGATCGCAGGGGAAGAGACCCAGTACTTC. As protein: CASSPIAGEETQYF.